A single sample gave rise to the 27 T cell receptor beta chains below, sequenced in a study of T cells in Graves' hyperthyroidism and ophthalmopathy. Regions amplified from RNA transcripts were the TCR beta CDR3 regions. The HTBI primer set drove a first-round RT-PCR of the TCR CDR3. TCRdb redid the calling of the multiplex PCR reads with MiXCR, one entry per CDR3 protein. The table lists 300,000 to 400,000 distinct CDR3 sequences, approximately 15% of them singletons. Specimen: blood. These receptors all stem from a woman aged 30 to 39 with Graves' hyperthyroidism.

This clonotype has just a few counts. V is TRBV9 and J is TRBJ2-5; 9 bases fit TRBD2. V was clipped by 1 base and J by 5 bases; unmatched bases: 6. The germline V gene has CDR1 SGDLS and CDR2 YYNGEE. CDR3 size: 15 residues. In DNA form, the CDR3 reads TGTGCCAGCAGCGTAATCGGGAGCGGGGGGGAGACCCAGTACTTC. Amino acids: CASSVIGSGGETQYF. The full variable domain, rest sourced from reference TRBV9 and TRBJ2-5, is DSGVTQTPKHLITATGQRVTLRCSPRSGDLSVYWYQQSLDQGLQFLIQYYNGEERAKGNILERFSAQQFPDLHSELNLSSLELGDSALYFCASSVIGSGGETQYFGPGTRLLVL.

This clonotype was seen repeatedly, ten times or more. The chain uses TRBV12-3 or TRBV12-4 and TRBJ2-5; D is ambiguous. The CDR3 contains 14 residues. V dropped 1 base and J dropped 0 bases, with 6 bases sitting between them. The CDR3 is CASSLVLDQETQYF. In nucleotides, the CDR3 is TGTGCCAGCAGTTTAGTCCTGGACCAAGAGACCCAGTACTTC.

This clonotype was observed at least ten times. The CDR3 reads CATSSTYNEQFF. CDR3 sequence (DNA): TGTGCCACCTCCAGTACCTACAATGAGCAGTTCTTC. This chain joins TRBV15 and TRBJ2-1; D ambiguous. The CDR3 is 12 amino acids. V gave up 8 bases and J gave up 2 bases, with 7 bases separating them. Looked up from germline, CDR1 is LNHNV and CDR2 is YYDKDF (reference sequence). Full variable domain (outside the CDR3, taken from reference TRBV15 and TRBJ2-1): DAMVIQNPRYQVTQFGKPVTLSCSQTLNHNVMYWYQQKSSQAPKLLFHYYDKDFNNEADTPDNFQSRRPNTSFCFLDIRSPGLGDTAMYLCATSSTYNEQFFGPGTRLTVL.

This clonotype was observed a few times. The chain joins TRBV6-1 to TRBJ1-6; D not resolved. Germline V gives CDR1 MNHNS, CDR2 SASEGT. CDR3 length equals 15 residues. Trimming removed 10 bases at V and 0 bases at J, with 13 bases between. CDR3 in amino acids: CAIRTESSYNSPLHF. CDR3 in DNA: TGTGCCATCAGGACTGAGAGCTCCTATAATTCACCCCTCCACTTT.

The chain carries TRBV28 and TRBJ1-1; possibly TRBD1 for D (6 bases). The germline CDR1 and CDR2 sequences are MDHEN and SYDVKM. The V end lost 1 base, the J end lost 6 bases, and 27 bases lay between the germline ends. The CDR3 has 19 amino acids. CDR3 DNA: TGTGCCAGCAGTTTATTCGCGGGGGCGAAGAGATGGGGCACCCCTGAAGCTTTCTTT. It is translated as CASSLFAGAKRWGTPEAFF.

This clonotype was seen repeatedly, ten times or more. The V and J genes are TRBV30 and TRBJ1-2; 7 bases fit TRBD1. With V trimmed by 5 bases and J by 1 base, 10 bases remained unmatched. Germline CDR1 GTSNPN, CDR2 SVGIG (reference sequence). The CDR3 length is 15 residues. The CDR3 coding sequence is TGTGCCTGGGCGGGAACCAGGGGGTTTAACTATGGCTACACCTTC. Translated, it gives CAWAGTRGFNYGYTF. Supplemented by reference TRBV30 and TRBJ1-2, the full variable domain reads SQTIHQWPATLVQPVGSPLSLECTVEGTSNPNLYWYRQAAGRGLQLLFYSVGIGQISSEVPQNLSASRPQDRQFILSSKKLLLSDSGFYLCAWAGTRGFNYGYTFGSGTRLTVV.

Of note for this clonotype: Since no conserved phenylalanine or tryptophan closes the CDR3, a read error is the likely cause. The rearrangement uses TRBV28 and TRBJ1-5; TRBD1 agrees at 7 bases. This CDR3 comprises 14 residues. Germline CDR1 and CDR2: MDHEN and SYDVKM. V trimming: 2 bases; J trimming: 2 bases; junction bases outside the gene matches: 0. CDR3 sequence: CASSLRGRNQPQHV. CDR3 bases: TGTGCCAGCAGTTTAAGGGGGCGCAATCAGCCCCAGCATGTT.

This clonotype has ten or more counts. The chain recombines TRBV2 with TRBJ2-2; TRBD2 might be the D (6 bases). This CDR3 is built from 17 residues. Trimming removed 1 base at V and 6 bases at J, with 18 bases between. CDR1 SNHLY and CDR2 FYNNEI come from the germline V gene. The CDR3 here is CASSEGGGDSYPGELFF. In nucleotides, the CDR3 is TGTGCCAGCAGTGAAGGGGGCGGGGATTCATACCCCGGGGAGCTGTTTTTT.

The chain joins TRBV19 to TRBJ2-6; D not resolved. Per germline, CDR1 LNHDA and CDR2 SQIVND (reference sequence). This CDR3 spans 13 amino acids. Trimming removed 5 bases from V and 4 bases from J, with 6 bases in between. This CDR3 is CASSSRGANVLTF. The CDR3 DNA is TGTGCCAGTAGTTCCAGGGGGGCCAACGTCCTGACTTTC.

The rearrangement uses TRBV29-1 and TRBJ2-7; 7 bases are a match to TRBD1. This CDR3 is 12 amino acids long. Germline CDR1 and CDR2: SQVTM and ANQGSEA. The V and J ends lost 7 bases and 5 bases, in that order; junction bases with no gene match: 8. CDR3 region: CSGVDRKDEQYF. Written as DNA, the CDR3 is TGCAGCGGGGTGGACAGGAAGGACGAGCAGTACTTC.

This clonotype was picked up many times. This chain uses TRBV29-1 with TRBJ1-1; D unresolved. CDR1 is SQVTM, CDR2 ANQGSEA, per germline. V lost 4 bases, J lost 0 bases, and 3 bases lay in between. This CDR3 is built from 11 residues. CDR3 region: CSVVMNTEAFF. Written as DNA, the CDR3 is TGCAGCGTTGTGATGAACACTGAAGCTTTCTTT.

The V gene is TRBV29-1, the J gene TRBJ2-3; no reliable D call. CDR1 SQVTM and CDR2 ANQGSEA come from the germline V gene. V lost 0 bases to trimming and J lost 2 bases, with 12 bases between them. CDR3 size: 15 residues. The CDR3, as DNA: TGCAGCGTTGAAGACTCCGGGTTCTACACAGATACGCAGTATTTT. Translated: CSVEDSGFYTDTQYF.

CDR3 sequence: CSASFPAGGTDEQYF. The CDR3 nucleotides read TGCAGTGCTAGCTTCCCAGCGGGAGGTACGGACGAGCAGTACTTC. This chain uses TRBV20-1 with TRBJ2-7, with 9 bases that match TRBD2. The CDR3 contains 15 residues. J gave up 5 bases and V 3 bases, and 11 bases lay outside the gene matches. Germline V gene data show CDR1 as DFQATT and CDR2 as SNEGSKA (reference sequence).

A single count supports this clonotype. The V call is TRBV20-1, the J call TRBJ2-4; D unclear. This CDR3 comprises 11 residues. CDR1 is DFQATT and CDR2 is SNEGSKA in the germline V gene (reference sequence). V lost 0 bases and J 15 bases, leaving 12 bases between the germline ends. The CDR3, as DNA: TGCAGTGCTAGAGATCTAGGGTTTAGGTACTTC. Its translation: CSARDLGFRYF.

This clonotype was recorded many times. The chain recombines TRBV12-3 or TRBV12-4 with TRBJ1-6; no clear D. The CDR3 loop spans 15 amino acids. The V and J ends lost 6 bases and 9 bases respectively, with 18 bases between them. CDR3 protein: CASSRAGLPSSPLHF. CDR3 in DNA: TGTGCCAGCAGCCGAGCCGGGCTTCCATCTTCACCCCTCCACTTT.

The table lists this clonotype with many counts. The rearrangement uses TRBV5-6 and TRBJ2-5, with TRBD1 as a possible D gene (5 bases). CDR1 SGHDT and CDR2 YYEEEE come from the germline V gene. The CDR3 length is 15 residues. V dropped 1 base and J dropped 5 bases, with 15 bases sitting between them. CDR3 region: CASSLSPGIAETQYF. Written as DNA, the CDR3 is TGTGCCAGCAGCTTGTCCCCAGGGATCGCCGAGACCCAGTACTTC.

In this sample, this clonotype turned up many times. The gene calls are TRBV12-3 or TRBV12-4 and TRBJ2-1; 12 nucleotides align to TRBD2. V gave up 3 bases and J gave up 8 bases; unmatched junction bases: 11. The CDR3 extends over 17 amino acids. In nucleotides, the CDR3 is TGTGCCAGCAGTTTCCTTAGAACTAGCGGGAGGTCGGATGAGCAGTTCTTC. This encodes CASSFLRTSGRSDEQFF.

This clonotype was counted between two and nine times. The rearrangement joins TRBV3-1 to TRBJ2-1; possibly TRBD2 for D (5 bases). Trimming left V 4 bases short and J 6 bases short, with 13 bases between. Germline CDR1 is LGHDT and CDR2 is YNNKEL (reference sequence). The CDR3 loop spans 14 amino acids. The CDR3 loop is CASSRSDWGNEQFF. The CDR3 DNA sequence: TGTGCCAGCAGCCGATCGGACTGGGGCAATGAGCAGTTCTTC.

As for this clonotype: At one end the junction does not follow the germline gene, possibly because of a read error. The J gene is TRBJ2-1, the V gene TRBV7-2, with 10 bases aligning to TRBD2. Per the germline V gene, CDR1 is SGHTA and CDR2 is FQGNSA. The CDR3 is made up of 17 amino acids. The CDR3 loop reads CAISGRLAGSSYNEQFF. The CDR3 DNA is TGTGCCATCAGCGGGCGACTAGCGGGCAGCTCCTACAATGAGCAGTTCTTC.

This clonotype was observed a handful of times. The chain is built from TRBV2 and TRBJ1-4; D perhaps matches TRBD1 (5 bases). From germline, CDR1 is SNHLY and CDR2 FYNNEI. There are 13 residues in the CDR3. V gave up 6 bases and J gave up 4 bases, with 9 bases separating them. CDR3 DNA: TGTGCCAGCAGGTGGGGGATTAATGAAAAACTGTTTTTT. Its protein product is CASRWGINEKLFF.

The genes are TRBV24-1 and TRBJ1-5; D gene unclear. The CDR3 is 14 amino acids. V shed 6 bases and J shed 1 base, with 9 bases lying between them. The V gene's germline CDR1 is KGHDR and CDR2 SFDVKD. CDR3 region: CATSKRGSNQPQHF. The CDR3, as DNA: TGTGCCACCAGTAAGAGAGGGAGCAATCAGCCCCAGCATTTT.

The V gene is TRBV29-1, the J gene TRBJ2-3; 9 bases are a match to TRBD1. The CDR3 sequence is 15 residues long. With 8 bases clipped from V and 6 bases from J, the junction kept 15 bases outside the gene matches. Germline V gene lookup returns CDR1 SQVTM and CDR2 ANQGSEA. CDR3 protein: CSMQQGASGTDTQYF. The CDR3, as DNA: TGCAGCATGCAACAGGGGGCCTCCGGGACGGATACGCAGTATTTT.

The count of this clonotype is one. Germline is not matched at one junction end, which may reflect a read error. This chain connects TRBV6-2 or TRBV6-3 to TRBJ2-7; D not resolved. CDR3 length equals 11 residues. Germline values: CDR1 MNHEY, CDR2 SVGEGT. The CDR3 reads CPSSFDSEQYF. The CDR3 bases are TGTCCCAGCAGCTTCGACTCCGAGCAGTACTTC.

For this clonotype: A much larger clonotype is one base distant, so this may be a read error. The chain is built from TRBV7-2 and TRBJ1-2; D is unclear. The CDR3 length is 13 residues. V was clipped by 5 bases and J by 5 bases, with 12 bases between them. CDR1 is SGHTA and CDR2 is FQGNSA in the germline V gene. CDR3 in amino acids: CASSKDGQYGYTF. The CDR3 DNA reads as TGTGCCAGCAGCAAAGACGGGCAGTATGGCTACACCTTC.

A few counts support this clonotype. This sequence joins TRBV7-6 and TRBJ2-1; 9 bases are shared with TRBD1. With V trimmed by 4 bases and J by 5 bases, 9 bases remained unmatched. The CDR3 covers 16 residues. Germline CDR1 reads SGHVS; CDR2 reads FNYEAQ. In nucleotides, the CDR3 is TGTGCCAGCAGCTCCGGGACAGGGCGAACCCACAATGAGCAGTTCTTC. It is translated as CASSSGTGRTHNEQFF.

This clonotype was observed at least ten times. This chain joins TRBV28 and TRBJ1-3; D gene uncertain. V was trimmed by 8 bases and J by 2 bases, leaving 10 bases between them. This CDR3 spans 13 amino acids. Germline V gene sequence: CDR1 MDHEN, CDR2 SYDVKM. The CDR3 loop reads CASHFIAGNTIYF. Here the CDR3 DNA reads TGTGCCAGCCACTTCATAGCTGGAAACACCATATATTTT.

This clonotype appeared a few times. This chain connects TRBV3-1 to TRBJ1-4; no clear D. Germline-derived CDR1 and CDR2 are LGHDT and YNNKEL (reference sequence). V dropped 2 bases and J dropped 8 bases, with 12 bases sitting between them. This CDR3 has 14 residues. The DNA for the CDR3 is TGTGCCAGCAGCCAACGGACGGAAGGGGAAAAACTGTTTTTT. Residues: CASSQRTEGEKLFF. Drawing the rest from reference TRBV3-1 and TRBJ1-4, the complete variable domain is DTAVSQTPKYLVTQMGNDKSIKCEQNLGHDTMYWYKQDSKKFLKIMFSYNNKELIINETVPNRFSPKSPDKAHLNLHINSLELGDSAVYFCASSQRTEGEKLFFGSGTQLSVL.